The 25 T cell receptor beta chains below were found in one sample sequenced in a study of T cell clonotyping in hematopoietic cell transplantation. Profiled with immunoSEQ multiplex PCR; TCRdb holds only in-frame clones, not every one. The profile shows approximately 20,000 clones, 86% of them singletons. Time point noted: recipient sample about 28 days before transplant, after cytoreduction. This specimen was peripheral blood mononuclear cells, taken before stem cell transplant. The origin of the receptors is a man aged 50 to 59 with acute myeloid leukemia. Some clones in this sample may be carry-over from other donors' samples.

This chain uses TRBV2 with TRBJ2-3; TRBD1 aligns across 7 bases. Germline V gives CDR1 SNHLY, CDR2 FYNNEI. CDR3 length: 15 amino acids. After removal of 6 bases from V and 2 bases from J, the junction contained 8 bases not matched to a gene. CDR3 in amino acids: CASSRQGPITDTQYF. In DNA form, the CDR3 reads TGTGCCAGCAGCCGACAGGGACCGATCACAGATACGCAGTATTTT.

J is TRBJ1-1 and V is TRBV9; D unresolved. The CDR3 covers 13 residues. Trimming took off 0 bases at V and 5 bases at J, with 8 bases between the two ends. Germline V gene data show CDR1 as SGDLS and CDR2 as YYNGEE. The CDR3 nucleotides read TGTGCCAGCAGCGTAGATGGGAAAACTGAAGCTTTCTTT. Encoded protein: CASSVDGKTEAFF.

The chain combines TRBV11-2 with TRBJ2-7, with unresolved D. The CDR3 sequence is 17 residues long. Deletions cut 4 bases from V and 1 base from J, with 20 bases between. Germline CDR1 and CDR2: SGHAT and FQNNGV. The CDR3 DNA is TGTGCCAGCAGCTCCCTGGGTCGTGTCGGGCAATCCTACGAGCAGTACTTC. Residues: CASSSLGRVGQSYEQYF.

Comment on this clone: This same CDR3 is encoded by further DNA sequences in the sample. Written as DNA, the CDR3 is TGTGCCAGCAGCTTAGGAGATTATGGCTACACCTTC. Translated: CASSLGDYGYTF. This rearrangement joins TRBV7-9 to TRBJ1-2; D unclear. The V gene lost 1 base and the J gene lost 5 bases, with 5 bases spanning the gap. Germline V gene lookup returns CDR1 SEHNR and CDR2 FQNEAQ (reference sequence). This CDR3 region has 12 residues.

The chain is built from TRBV5-4 and TRBJ1-4, with D uncertain. This CDR3 is built from 14 residues. Germline CDR1 and CDR2: SGHNT and YYREEE (reference sequence). The ends were cut back, 4 bases at V and 6 bases at J, with 13 bases in the middle. CDR3 sequence (DNA): TGTGCCAGCAGCCGCAGACTACTGGATGAAAAACTGTTTTTT. Its translation is CASSRRLLDEKLFF.

The genes are TRBV4-3 and TRBJ1-1; the D gene is possibly TRBD1 (5 bases). The germline V gene encodes CDR1 LGHNA and CDR2 YSLEER. The germline V and J ends were trimmed by 1 base and 1 base, with 13 bases remaining between them. This CDR3 spans 16 amino acids. The CDR3 here is CASSQAPGGSNTEAFF. CDR3 nucleotide sequence: TGCGCCAGCAGCCAAGCCCCGGGGGGGTCGAACACTGAAGCTTTCTTT.

This sequence joins TRBV11-3 and TRBJ2-1; D possibly uses TRBD1 or TRBD2 (5 bases each). This CDR3 contains 17 residues. Trimming left V 1 base short and J 4 bases short, with 17 bases between. The germline CDR1 and CDR2 sequences are SGHNT and YENEEA. The CDR3 sequence is CASSLGRGRILYNEQFF. The CDR3 nucleotides are TGTGCCAGCAGCTTAGGTCGGGGACGAATACTTTACAATGAGCAGTTCTTC.

The rearrangement uses TRBV5-1 and TRBJ2-7; either TRBD1 or TRBD2 may supply D (5 bases each). CDR1 is SGHRS and CDR2 is YFSETQ in the germline V gene. V lost 4 bases, J lost 6 bases, and 14 bases lay in between. The CDR3 has 13 residues. This chain's CDR3 is CASSTTGPIEQYF. CDR3 nucleotides: TGCGCCAGCAGCACGACGGGGCCGATCGAGCAGTACTTC.

The chain recombines TRBV5-6 with TRBJ2-3, with D uncertain. The germline CDR1 and CDR2 sequences are SGHDT and YYEEEE. V was cut by 1 base and J by 2 bases, with 8 bases left in between. The CDR3 contains 14 residues. CDR3 nucleotides: TGTGCCAGCAGCTTGACTGCCCACACAGATACGCAGTATTTT. This gives the protein CASSLTAHTDTQYF.

The chain is built from TRBV5-6 and TRBJ2-7, with TRBD1 matching over 7 bases. The J segment lost 3 bases and the V segment lost 3 bases, leaving 9 bases of the junction unmatched. The length of the CDR3 is 15 residues. CDR1 is SGHDT, CDR2 YYEEEE, per germline. The CDR3 here is CASSSTGSIGYEQYF. For the CDR3, the DNA is TGTGCCAGCAGCTCGACAGGGAGTATCGGCTACGAGCAGTACTTC.

This clone is a singleton in its sample. The chain links TRBV11-2 to TRBJ2-5; maybe TRBD2 (6 bases). The CDR3 is 16 residues long. V lost 5 bases to trimming and J lost 5 bases, with 21 bases between them. The germline V gene encodes CDR1 SGHAT and CDR2 FQNNGV. CDR3 amino acids: CASSQGARSGRETQYF. The CDR3 nucleotides read TGTGCCAGCAGCCAAGGAGCGAGGTCGGGGAGGGAGACCCAGTACTTC.

This clone has only a few counts. V is TRBV30 and J is TRBJ2-3; maybe TRBD2 (7 bases). V was pared by 2 bases and J by 3 bases, with 18 bases between. This CDR3 is built from 16 residues. The germline V gene has CDR1 GTSNPN and CDR2 SVGIG (reference sequence). In DNA form, the CDR3 reads TGTGCCTGGAGTCGAGGGGGGGATCTTTGGACAGATACGCAGTATTTT. It is translated as CAWSRGGDLWTDTQYF.

The V call is TRBV4-3, the J call TRBJ2-5, with TRBD2 as a possible D gene (6 bases). Germline-derived CDR1 and CDR2 are LGHNA and YSLEER. The CDR3 consists of 17 residues. Deletions cut 0 bases from V and 0 bases from J, with 14 bases between. This CDR3 reads CASSQETGTANQETQYF. In nucleotides, the CDR3 is TGCGCCAGCAGCCAAGAGACCGGGACTGCTAACCAAGAGACCCAGTACTTC.

The V and J genes are TRBV4-1 and TRBJ1-1; possibly TRBD1 for D (5 bases). Deletions cut 3 bases from V and 1 base from J, with 6 bases between. CDR3 size: 13 residues. Germline V CDR1 and CDR2: MGHRA, YSYEKL. The CDR3 DNA reads as TGCGCCAGCAGCCATCAGGGGAACACTGAAGCTTTCTTT. Translating it yields CASSHQGNTEAFF.

The chain has TRBV7-2 and TRBJ1-4; 8 bases match TRBD1. V shed 4 bases and J 3 bases; nucleotides not matched to a gene: 7. The CDR3 spans 16 residues. Germline V gene sequence: CDR1 SGHTA, CDR2 FQGNSA. This CDR3 reads CASSSRGLMSNEKLFF. CDR3 coding DNA: TGTGCCAGCAGCTCCAGGGGGCTGATGTCTAATGAAAAACTGTTTTTT. Together with reference TRBV7-2 and TRBJ1-4, the CDR3 gives the full variable domain: GAGVSQSPSNKVTEKGKDVELRCDPISGHTALYWYRQSLGQGLEFLIYFQGNSAPDKSGLPSDRFSAERTGGSVSTLTIQRTQQEDSAVYLCASSSRGLMSNEKLFFGSGTQLSVL.

Notes on this clone: The same CDR3 can be traced to other DNA sequences in this sample. The chain has TRBV27 and TRBJ2-3; D remains ambiguous. The germline V and J ends were trimmed by 0 bases and 4 bases, with 5 bases remaining between them. The germline CDR1 and CDR2 sequences are MNHEY and SMNVEV (reference sequence). The CDR3 covers 13 residues. The CDR3 region has the DNA TGTGCCAGCAGTTTATCTCGGCCAGATACGCAGTATTTT. Its protein is CASSLSRPDTQYF.

The rearrangement joins TRBV4-2 to TRBJ2-7; 10 bases agree with TRBD1. Germline V gives CDR1 LGHNA, CDR2 YNFKEQ. The CDR3 is made up of 13 amino acids. V gave up 4 bases and J gave up 7 bases; unmatched junction bases: 4. DNA of the CDR3: TGTGCCAGCAGCCGACAGGGGGCGGGGGAGCAGTACTTC. This encodes CASSRQGAGEQYF.

The chain joins TRBV5-6 to TRBJ2-7; D is unresolved. Germline assignment: CDR1 SGHDT and CDR2 YYEEEE. Trimming shortened V by 1 base and J by 0 bases, and 11 bases separated the two germline ends. This CDR3 comprises 15 residues. CDR3 coding DNA: TGTGCCAGCAGCTTGACGGATACTAACTCCTACGAGCAGTACTTC. The encoded protein is CASSLTDTNSYEQYF.

The chain couples TRBV7-9 to TRBJ2-7, with D possibly TRBD2 on 5 matching bases. V gave up 5 bases and J gave up 4 bases, with 12 bases separating them. The germline CDR1 and CDR2 sequences are SEHNR and FQNEAQ (reference sequence). The CDR3 sequence is 13 residues long. The CDR3 spells CASSLLSGYEQYF. CDR3 DNA: TGTGCCAGCAGCCTACTGTCGGGGTACGAGCAGTACTTC.

The CDR3 reads CASSDFGKGEQYF. The CDR3, as DNA: TGCGCCAGCAGTGACTTCGGGAAGGGCGAGCAGTACTTC. The V and J genes are TRBV10-1 and TRBJ2-7, with D possibly TRBD2 on 5 matching bases. CDR3 length equals 13 residues. The germline CDR1 and CDR2 sequences are WNHNN and SYGVQD (reference sequence). V lost 3 bases to trimming and J lost 6 bases, with 12 bases between them.

The chain combines TRBV4-1 with TRBJ2-7; 9 bases are shared with TRBD1. This CDR3 contains 16 residues. V was clipped by 0 bases and J by 4 bases; unmatched bases: 7. Germline assignment: CDR1 MGHRA and CDR2 YSYEKL. The CDR3 loop reads CASSQERDRAPYEQYF. CDR3 sequence (DNA): TGCGCCAGCAGCCAAGAGCGGGACAGGGCCCCATACGAGCAGTACTTC.

The chain combines TRBV28 with TRBJ1-2; D is possibly TRBD1 (6 bases). Germline V gene sequence: CDR1 MDHEN, CDR2 SYDVKM. This CDR3 contains 12 residues. The ends were cut back, 7 bases at V and 8 bases at J, with 14 bases in the middle. Written as DNA, the CDR3 is TGTGCCAGCACCCTGGGGCAGGGGGGCTACACCTTC. Amino acids: CASTLGQGGYTF.

The genes are TRBV2 and TRBJ1-1; D is ambiguous. Germline loops: CDR1 SNHLY, CDR2 FYNNEI. This CDR3 comprises 11 residues. V lost 6 bases to trimming and J lost 7 bases, with 9 bases between them. In DNA, the CDR3 is TGTGCCAGCAGCCAAAAAGATGAAGCTTTCTTT. The encoded protein is CASSQKDEAFF.

The chain combines TRBV15 with TRBJ2-7; D assignment may be TRBD1 or TRBD2 (6 bases each). This CDR3 is 15 amino acids long. Between the trimmed V and J ends, which lost 0 bases and 5 bases, there was a span of 14 bases. Germline-derived CDR1 and CDR2 are LNHNV and YYDKDF (reference sequence). The CDR3 here is CATSRDPGGLDEQYF. In nucleotides, the CDR3 is TGTGCCACCAGCAGAGATCCCGGGGGCCTGGACGAGCAGTACTTC.

V gene TRBV19 combines with J gene TRBJ2-5; D ambiguous. The CDR3 runs 13 residues. CDR1 is LNHDA and CDR2 is SQIVND in the germline V gene (reference sequence). Trimming left V 5 bases short and J 5 bases short, with 12 bases between. Here the CDR3 DNA reads TGTGCCAGTAGTCCCGACCCTGGGGAGACCCAGTACTTC. It yields the protein CASSPDPGETQYF. The full variable domain, completed using reference TRBV19 and TRBJ2-5, is DGGITQSPKYLFRKEGQNVTLSCEQNLNHDAMYWYRQDPGQGLRLIYYSQIVNDFQKGDIAEGYSVSREKKESFPLTVTSAQKNPTAFYLCASSPDPGETQYFGPGTRLLVL.